The 13 T cell receptor beta chains below come from one sample, sequenced in a study of T and B cells in COVID-19 patients. Multiplex PCR with BIOMED2 TRB-A/B primer pools amplified TRB rearrangements. Each CDR3 protein gets one entry after TCRdb re-called the multiplex PCR reads with MiXCR. Of nearly 15,000 distinct CDR3 sequences in the sample, roughly 29% were seen once. From blood, about 250-550 ng of genomic DNA served as TRB template. Sequencing was carried out using blood. Receptors originate from a human donor who had recovered from COVID-19.

This chain connects TRBV6-2 or TRBV6-3 to TRBJ2-1, with 12 bases matching TRBD2. Germline assignment: CDR1 MNHEY and CDR2 SVGEGT. The trim removed 4 bases at V and 7 bases at J, leaving 8 bases unmatched. CDR3 size: 16 residues. DNA for the CDR3: TGTGCCAGCAGTTCGTCACTAGCGGGAGGACAGAATGAGCAGTTCTTC. As protein: CASSSSLAGGQNEQFF.

This chain joins TRBV20-1 and TRBJ2-5; 8 bases are a match to TRBD2. The ends lost 3 bases at V and 5 bases at J; junction bases unmatched: 8. Germline values: CDR1 DFQATT, CDR2 SNEGSKA (reference sequence). CDR3 size: 14 residues. DNA for the CDR3: TGCAGTGCTAGTTCTGCGGGGGGTGGGGAGACCCAGTACTTC. It encodes CSASSAGGGETQYF.

Judged by abundance, this clonotype is medium-sized. The chain combines TRBV6-2 or TRBV6-3 with TRBJ2-2; tentatively, D is TRBD1 (6 bases). This CDR3 comprises 17 residues. Per germline, CDR1 MNHEY and CDR2 SVGEGT. Trimming removed 2 bases at V and 0 bases at J, with 13 bases between. Here the CDR3 DNA reads TGTGCCAGCAGTTACGCTATGGACAGCCCGAACACCGGGGAGCTGTTTTTT. Protein: CASSYAMDSPNTGELFF.

By frequency in the sample, this clonotype is medium-sized. The V gene is TRBV19, the J gene TRBJ2-7; 10 bases map to TRBD1. Germline lookup yields CDR1 LNHDA and CDR2 SQIVND (reference sequence). The CDR3 length is 14 residues. V lost 3 bases and J lost 3; bases outside the gene matches: 2. The CDR3 DNA sequence: TGTGCCAGTAGTATTGACAGGGGGCACTACGAGCAGTACTTC. Its protein is CASSIDRGHYEQYF.

This clonotype rates as medium-sized. This rearrangement joins TRBV11-3 to TRBJ2-7, with no clear D. Germline V gene lookup returns CDR1 SGHNT and CDR2 YENEEA. This CDR3 is built from 13 residues. V gave up 1 base and J gave up 6 bases, with 10 bases separating them. The CDR3 region is CASSLGVSGEQYF. The DNA of the CDR3 is TGTGCCAGCAGCTTAGGCGTCTCGGGCGAGCAGTACTTC.

This clonotype was seen a handful of times. The chain combines TRBV11-2 with TRBJ2-6; no firm D call. Germline CDR1 SGHAT, CDR2 FQNNGV. The CDR3 has 17 amino acids. V was cut by 1 base and J by 0 bases, with 10 bases left in between. The CDR3 here is CASSLARPSSGANVLTF. CDR3 DNA: TGTGCCAGCAGCTTAGCTAGGCCGAGCTCTGGGGCCAACGTCCTGACTTTC.

The chain combines TRBV6-5 with TRBJ2-5; 10 positions match TRBD2. Germline V lookup: CDR1 MNHEY, CDR2 SVGAGI. V lost 4 bases to trimming and J lost 5 bases; unmatched junction nucleotides: 7. The CDR3 has 15 residues. The CDR3 reads CASSSQSGRAETQYF. CDR3 bases: TGTGCCAGCAGTTCCCAAAGCGGGAGGGCCGAGACCCAGTACTTC.

This clonotype was detected a few times. The chain has TRBV19 and TRBJ1-2; D ambiguous. Germline V lookup: CDR1 LNHDA, CDR2 SQIVND (reference sequence). V dropped 1 base and J dropped 8 bases, with 17 bases sitting between them. This CDR3 is built from 15 residues. The CDR3 sequence is CASSIGAATTRGYTF. The CDR3, as DNA: TGTGCCAGTAGTATAGGAGCAGCCACGACTCGCGGCTACACCTTC.

This clonotype was counted a few times. The J gene is TRBJ2-7, the V gene TRBV18; D ambiguous. Germline CDR1 and CDR2: KGHSH and LQKENI. This CDR3 region has 11 residues. V shed 2 bases and J shed 4 bases, with 3 bases lying between them. The CDR3 region has the DNA TGTGCCAGCTCACCAAAATACGAGCAGTACTTC. Translated: CASSPKYEQYF.

Notes on this clonotype: A much bigger clone sits one base away, suggesting this may be a read error. The chain links TRBV5-6 to TRBJ1-2; D is perhaps TRBD1 (5 bases). The CDR3 is 13 amino acids. Deletions cut 7 bases from V and 10 bases from J, with 20 bases between. Germline V lookup: CDR1 SGHDT, CDR2 YYEEEE. CDR3 in DNA: TGTGCCAGCTACCGTTGGACCAGGGAACTCTACACCTTC. Translating it yields CASYRWTRELYTF.

The chain couples TRBV12-5 to TRBJ1-1; D unclear. The V and J ends lost 0 bases and 0 bases respectively, with 11 bases between them. The CDR3 covers 16 residues. The germline CDR1 and CDR2 sequences are LGHNT and FRNRAP. CDR3 coding DNA: TGTGCTAGTGGTTTGGTAATGGGCACCTTGAACACTGAAGCTTTCTTT. Residues: CASGLVMGTLNTEAFF.

The chain recombines TRBV5-4 with TRBJ1-2; D is uncertain. The CDR3 spans 14 residues. V dropped 1 base and J dropped 2 bases, with 9 bases sitting between them. Germline V CDR1 and CDR2: SGHNT, YYREEE (reference sequence). CDR3 in amino acids: CASSLIGQNYGYTF. The CDR3 region has the DNA TGTGCCAGCAGCTTGATAGGTCAGAACTATGGCTACACCTTC. Combining the CDR3 with reference TRBV5-4 and TRBJ1-2 gives the whole variable domain ETGVTQSPTHLIKTRGQQVTLRCSSQSGHNTVSWYQQALGQGPQFIFQYYREEENGRGNFPPRFSGLQFPNYSSELNVNALELDDSALYLCASSLIGQNYGYTFGSGTRLTVV.

This clonotype is a singleton in its sample. The J gene is TRBJ1-4, the V gene TRBV21-1; TRBD1, the D gene given by the table, was not confirmed from the DNA. TRBV21-1 is a documented pseudogene. The CDR3 runs 16 residues. The chain's CDR3 is CASSLAPGQGNEKLFF. The CDR3 nucleotides are TGTGCCAGCAGCTTAGCGCCGGGACAGGGTAATGAAAAACTGTTTTTT.